The next 9 T cell receptor beta chains were all read from a single sample in a study of graft-versus-host responses after intestinal transplantation. Only in-frame clones appear in the TCRdb table, and some are missing; sequencing was by immunoSEQ multiplex PCR. The repertoire holds fewer than 15,000 clones, with around four fifths as singletons. The sequences come from PBMCs, collected approximately 130 days after transplant. These receptors were collected from a human patient who received an intestinal transplant, so some T cells may come from the graft donor.

This rearrangement joins TRBV18 to TRBJ2-5; 9 nucleotides line up with TRBD1. This CDR3 region has 14 residues. Germline V gene lookup returns CDR1 KGHSH and CDR2 LQKENI. After removal of 3 bases from V and 5 bases from J, the junction contained 4 bases not matched to a gene. The CDR3 loop is CASSPGQGKETQYF. In DNA, the CDR3 is TGTGCCAGCTCACCCGGACAGGGGAAGGAGACCCAGTACTTC.

The gene calls are TRBV6-5 and TRBJ1-2, with D unclear. Germline V gene data show CDR1 as MNHEY and CDR2 as SVGAGI. This CDR3 spans 15 amino acids. V shed 2 bases and J shed 4 bases, with 14 bases lying between them. In DNA, the CDR3 is TGTGCCAGCAGTTACACGGCAGACTCCGTCTATGGCTACACCTTC. This sequence encodes CASSYTADSVYGYTF.

The sample holds one count of this clone. A read error may account for a junction end that differs from germline. This chain links TRBV30 with TRBJ1-1; no clear D. There are 13 residues in the CDR3. CDR1 is GTSNPN and CDR2 is SVGIG in the germline V gene (reference sequence). The CDR3 sequence: CAWTYGAVTEAFF. For the CDR3, the DNA is TGTGCCTGGACATATGGAGCGGTAACTGAAGCCTTCTTT.

This clone was counted once. The CDR3 DNA follows: TGTGCCAGCAGTGAAGCCGCAGGGGGCGGGAACTACGAGCAGTACTTC. Protein sequence: CASSEAAGGGNYEQYF. The V gene is TRBV6-1, the J gene TRBJ2-7; TRBD1 aligns across 8 bases. The V gene end was trimmed by 0 bases and the J gene end by 3 bases; junction bases not matched to a gene: 7. The CDR3 is 16 amino acids. The germline V gene has CDR1 MNHNS and CDR2 SASEGT.

V gene TRBV18 combines with J gene TRBJ2-4; 14 nucleotides align to TRBD2. V trimming: 4 bases; J trimming: 3 bases; junction bases outside the gene matches: 14. There are 20 residues in the CDR3. Germline V gene data show CDR1 as KGHSH and CDR2 as LQKENI. CDR3 region: CASSLGMGLAGDGSKNIQYF. In DNA form, the CDR3 reads TGTGCCAGCTCACTAGGAATGGGACTAGCGGGAGATGGTAGCAAAAACATTCAGTACTTC.

V usage is TRBV29-1 and J usage is TRBJ2-1; 7 bases agree with TRBD1. Per germline, CDR1 SQVTM and CDR2 ANQGSEA. Trimming took 5 bases from V and 4 from J; bases not matched to a gene: 11. The CDR3 spans 15 residues. CDR3 residues: CSVYTGVTIYNEQFF. As DNA, the CDR3 is TGCAGCGTTTACACAGGGGTTACCATATACAATGAGCAGTTCTTC.

The gene calls are TRBV10-3 and TRBJ1-5; a possible D gene is TRBD1 (5 bases). There are 16 residues in the CDR3. The germline V gene encodes CDR1 ENHRY and CDR2 SYGVKD. V lost 4 bases and J 5 bases, leaving 18 bases between the germline ends. As DNA, the CDR3 is TGTGCCATCAGTGGAGGAGGGGAGGGGACTTATCAGCCCCAGCATTTT. Protein sequence: CAISGGGEGTYQPQHF.

This chain connects TRBV6-5 to TRBJ2-5, with 7 positions matching TRBD1. The J call is uncertain, as TRBJ2-7 better fits the DNA end. The CDR3 length is 15 residues. CDR1 and CDR2 (germline): MNHEY, SVGAGI. In nucleotides, the CDR3 is TGTGCCAGCAGGGGTTATCCGACAGGGCTGGACGAGCAGTACTTC. Translated, it gives CASRGYPTGLDEQYF.

This chain connects TRBV5-1 to TRBJ1-2; D call uncertain. Per the germline V gene, CDR1 is SGHRS and CDR2 is YFSETQ. V was trimmed by 4 bases and J by 4 bases, leaving 14 bases between them. The CDR3 spans 14 residues. The DNA for the CDR3 is TGCGCCAGCAGCCACTCGGACGGATCCTATGGCTACACCTTC. It specifies CASSHSDGSYGYTF.